This is a list of T cell receptor beta chains from one sample in a study of T cells after posttransplantation cyclophosphamide. Profiling relied on immunoSEQ multiplex PCR, and the TCRdb table lists in-frame clones only, not all of them. The sample yields about 14,000 clones, without any singletons. Sequenced material: PBMCs, taken 1162 days after allogeneic stem cell transplant with posttransplant cyclophosphamide. These receptors were obtained from a female patient in her thirties or forties who received an allogeneic stem cell transplant from a related donor, was CMV-positive, and had no GVHD. Some T cells may be the graft donor's. Both conserved end residues are part of each CDR3. Fields, in order: D gene, V gene, CDR3 length, J gene, clone size, CDR3 protein, CDR3 DNA. D genes are given only for firm matches. Rows may omit the clone size; those that give it use once, few, many or a size class.

d_call: TRBD1; v_call: TRBV2; cdr3_length: 15; j_call: TRBJ2-3; clone_size: many; cdr3_aa: CASSPGGFSTDTQYF; cdr3_nt: TGTGCCAGCAGTCCAGGGGGATTTAGCACAGATACGCAGTATTTT
d_call: TRBD1; v_call: TRBV25-1; cdr3_length: 16; j_call: TRBJ1-2; clone_size: -; cdr3_aa: CASSDRGSKVVDGYTF; cdr3_nt: TGTGCCAGCAGTGACAGGGGGAGCAAGGTGGTTGATGGCTACACCTTC
d_call: -; v_call: TRBV11-2; cdr3_length: 17; j_call: TRBJ2-7; clone_size: many; cdr3_aa: CASSAWVALGSSYEQYF; cdr3_nt: TGTGCCAGCAGCGCCTGGGTCGCATTAGGGAGCTCCTACGAGCAGTACTTC
d_call: -; v_call: TRBV6-5; cdr3_length: 13; j_call: TRBJ2-7; clone_size: many; cdr3_aa: CASKDSASYEQYF; cdr3_nt: TGTGCCAGCAAGGACAGCGCATCCTACGAGCAGTACTTC
d_call: TRBD1; v_call: TRBV9; cdr3_length: 15; j_call: TRBJ2-2; clone_size: medium-sized; cdr3_aa: CASSGRGTTTGELFF; cdr3_nt: TGTGCCAGCAGCGGCAGGGGGACAACCACCGGGGAGCTGTTTTTT
d_call: -; v_call: TRBV27; cdr3_length: 16; j_call: TRBJ2-5; clone_size: many; cdr3_aa: CASSPSDSGVEETQYF; cdr3_nt: TGTGCCAGCAGTCCTTCGGACTCGGGGGTGGAAGAGACCCAGTACTTC
d_call: TRBD1; v_call: TRBV15; cdr3_length: 15; j_call: TRBJ2-1; clone_size: medium-sized; cdr3_aa: CATSTSGTGWNEQFF; cdr3_nt: TGTGCCACCAGCACTTCCGGGACAGGGTGGAATGAGCAGTTCTTC
d_call: -; v_call: TRBV29-1; cdr3_length: 18; j_call: TRBJ1-1; clone_size: -; cdr3_aa: CSVGALRPLGPMNTEAFF; cdr3_nt: TGCAGCGTGGGGGCCCTCCGGCCTCTCGGACCCATGAACACTGAAGCTTTCTTT
d_call: TRBD1; v_call: TRBV18; cdr3_length: 14; j_call: TRBJ2-7; clone_size: many; cdr3_aa: CASSPDRKSYEQYF; cdr3_nt: TGTGCCAGCTCACCGGACAGGAAATCCTACGAGCAGTACTTC
d_call: -; v_call: TRBV28; cdr3_length: 14; j_call: TRBJ1-1; clone_size: many; cdr3_aa: CATIPAGRDTEAFF; cdr3_nt: TGTGCCACCATCCCGGCAGGGCGAGACACTGAAGCTTTCTTT
d_call: TRBD2; v_call: TRBV7-3; cdr3_length: 15; j_call: TRBJ2-1; clone_size: few; cdr3_aa: CASSNGLAVYNEQFF; cdr3_nt: TGTGCCAGCAGCAACGGACTAGCGGTCTACAATGAGCAGTTCTTC
d_call: TRBD2; v_call: TRBV7-8; cdr3_length: 17; j_call: TRBJ2-3; clone_size: many; cdr3_aa: CASSLGGAGGTPDTQYF; cdr3_nt: TGTGCCAGCAGCTTAGGAGGGGCCGGGGGGACCCCAGATACGCAGTATTTT
d_call: TRBD1; v_call: TRBV9; cdr3_length: 15; j_call: TRBJ2-7; clone_size: -; cdr3_aa: CASIFRQGTAYEQYF; cdr3_nt: TGTGCCAGCATTTTCAGACAGGGGACGGCCTACGAGCAGTACTTC
d_call: -; v_call: TRBV25-1; cdr3_length: 14; j_call: TRBJ2-2; clone_size: many; cdr3_aa: CASSDQGWVGELFF; cdr3_nt: TGTGCCAGCAGTGACCAGGGGTGGGTCGGGGAGCTGTTTTTT
d_call: TRBD2; v_call: TRBV9; cdr3_length: 15; j_call: TRBJ2-7; clone_size: few; cdr3_aa: CASSVGVAGPYEQYF; cdr3_nt: TGTGCCAGCAGCGTAGGGGTAGCGGGGCCCTACGAGCAGTACTTC
d_call: -; v_call: TRBV9; cdr3_length: 14; j_call: TRBJ1-2; clone_size: few; cdr3_aa: CASSATGTIHGYTF; cdr3_nt: TGTGCCAGCAGTGCTACAGGGACGATTCATGGCTACACCTTC
d_call: -; v_call: TRBV11-2; cdr3_length: 14; j_call: TRBJ1-1; clone_size: many; cdr3_aa: CASSFGRAGAEAFF; cdr3_nt: TGTGCCAGCAGCTTTGGGAGGGCCGGGGCTGAAGCTTTCTTT
d_call: -; v_call: TRBV7-9; cdr3_length: 14; j_call: TRBJ1-5; clone_size: few; cdr3_aa: CATEGPEVNQPQHF; cdr3_nt: TGTGCCACGGAGGGTCCGGAGGTTAATCAGCCCCAGCATTTT
d_call: TRBD1; v_call: TRBV15; cdr3_length: 15; j_call: TRBJ2-3; clone_size: medium-sized; cdr3_aa: CATSTPQGASDTQYF; cdr3_nt: TGTGCCACCAGCACCCCTCAGGGGGCATCAGATACGCAGTATTTT
d_call: -; v_call: TRBV9; cdr3_length: 14; j_call: TRBJ1-2; clone_size: few; cdr3_aa: CASSAGTSLLDYTF; cdr3_nt: TGTGCCAGCAGCGCCGGGACTTCCTTGTTAGACTACACCTTC
d_call: -; v_call: TRBV7-2; cdr3_length: 15; j_call: TRBJ1-2; clone_size: few; cdr3_aa: CASSSEGGWGYGYTF; cdr3_nt: TGTGCCAGCAGCTCCGAGGGAGGGTGGGGCTATGGCTACACCTTC
d_call: TRBD1; v_call: TRBV5-1; cdr3_length: 14; j_call: TRBJ1-1; clone_size: many; cdr3_aa: CASTRQGKNTEAFF; cdr3_nt: TGCGCCAGCACCCGACAGGGGAAGAACACTGAAGCTTTCTTT
d_call: TRBD1; v_call: TRBV11-2; cdr3_length: 16; j_call: TRBJ2-7; clone_size: -; cdr3_aa: CASSPIGQADSYEQYF; cdr3_nt: TGTGCCAGCAGCCCCATCGGACAGGCCGACTCCTACGAGCAGTACTTC
d_call: TRBD1; v_call: TRBV18; cdr3_length: 15; j_call: TRBJ2-2; clone_size: many; cdr3_aa: CASPDRGRNTGELFF; cdr3_nt: TGTGCCAGCCCGGACAGGGGGCGAAACACCGGGGAGCTGTTTTTT
d_call: -; v_call: TRBV5-1; cdr3_length: 14; j_call: TRBJ1-1; clone_size: -; cdr3_aa: CASSLVQRNTEAFF; cdr3_nt: TGCGCCAGCAGCTTGGTACAGAGGAACACTGAAGCTTTCTTT
d_call: TRBD2; v_call: TRBV29-1; cdr3_length: 15; j_call: TRBJ2-5; clone_size: few; cdr3_aa: CSILLAGGHQETQYF; cdr3_nt: TGCAGCATCCTACTAGCGGGGGGGCACCAAGAGACCCAGTACTTC
d_call: -; v_call: TRBV4-3; cdr3_length: 15; j_call: TRBJ2-7; clone_size: many; cdr3_aa: CASSQDGRVGYEQYF; cdr3_nt: TGCGCCAGCAGCCAAGATGGCAGGGTTGGATACGAGCAGTACTTC
d_call: TRBD1; v_call: TRBV7-6; cdr3_length: 17; j_call: TRBJ1-2; clone_size: few; cdr3_aa: CASSPADRGEENYGYTF; cdr3_nt: TGTGCCAGCAGCCCGGCGGACAGGGGTGAGGAGAACTATGGCTACACCTTC
d_call: -; v_call: TRBV6-4; cdr3_length: 16; j_call: TRBJ2-3; clone_size: many; cdr3_aa: CASSPRGGSSTDTQYF; cdr3_nt: TGTGCCAGCAGCCCGAGGGGGGGTTCTAGCACAGATACGCAGTATTTT
d_call: -; v_call: TRBV28; cdr3_length: 13; j_call: TRBJ2-7; clone_size: -; cdr3_aa: CASSIPRGSEQYF; cdr3_nt: TGTGCCAGCAGCATCCCGCGAGGTAGCGAGCAGTACTTC
d_call: TRBD1; v_call: TRBV9; cdr3_length: 15; j_call: TRBJ2-7; clone_size: few; cdr3_aa: CASSIEQGTAYEQYF; cdr3_nt: TGTGCCAGCAGTATCGAACAGGGGACGGCATACGAGCAGTACTTC
d_call: -; v_call: TRBV6-1; cdr3_length: 14; j_call: TRBJ1-5; clone_size: -; cdr3_aa: CASSSTGRDQPQHF; cdr3_nt: TGTGCCAGCAGCTCGACAGGTAGGGATCAGCCCCAGCATTTT
d_call: TRBD1; v_call: TRBV7-2; cdr3_length: 13; j_call: TRBJ1-1; clone_size: -; cdr3_aa: CASSSRQGTEAFF; cdr3_nt: TGTGCCAGCAGCTCGAGACAGGGCACTGAAGCTTTCTTT
d_call: TRBD2; v_call: TRBV5-6; cdr3_length: 15; j_call: TRBJ2-5; clone_size: -; cdr3_aa: CASSSISGGKETQYF; cdr3_nt: TGTGCCAGCAGCTCGATAAGCGGGGGAAAAGAGACCCAGTACTTC
d_call: TRBD1; v_call: TRBV6-5; cdr3_length: 13; j_call: TRBJ1-2; clone_size: few; cdr3_aa: CAATAGTGGGYTF; cdr3_nt: TGTGCCGCAACTGCCGGGACAGGGGGCGGCTACACCTTC
d_call: -; v_call: TRBV4-3; cdr3_length: 15; j_call: TRBJ1-1; clone_size: many; cdr3_aa: CASSQTFQGNTEAFF; cdr3_nt: TGCGCCAGCAGCCAAACCTTTCAGGGGAACACTGAAGCTTTCTTT
d_call: -; v_call: TRBV18; cdr3_length: 14; j_call: TRBJ2-5; clone_size: -; cdr3_aa: CASSPSATEETQYF; cdr3_nt: TGTGCCAGCTCACCCTCCGCTACGGAAGAGACCCAGTACTTC
d_call: TRBD1; v_call: TRBV6-1; cdr3_length: 13; j_call: TRBJ1-2; clone_size: few; cdr3_aa: CASREQGSYGYTF; cdr3_nt: TGTGCCAGCAGGGAACAGGGGAGCTATGGCTACACCTTC